The rows below give T cell receptor beta chains drawn from one sample of a study of T cell repertoires in cytomegalovirus infection. MiXCR, run by TCRdb on the reads, gives a single entry per CDR3 protein. The sample consists of 350,000 to 400,000 distinct CDR3 sequences, about 35% of them appearing once. These receptors' antigens are unknown. The material was cultured PBMCs, obtained from culture after CMV antigen stimulation. The receptors shown here come from a human donor in good health (CMV status not recorded). Some clones in this sample may be carry-over from other donors' samples. CDR3s include the opening cysteine and the closing phenylalanine or tryptophan. The D gene is left open where the match is weak. Size values are once, few and many counts, or a class for expanded clones, and some rows have none.

>-|TRBJ2-5|-|TRBV4-2|14
TGTGCCAGCAGCCCCCTGGGGGGCGAAGAGACCCAGTACTTC
CASSPLGGEETQYF
>TRBD1|TRBJ1-5|few|TRBV28|17
TGTGCCAGCAGTTTAGCAGGGGGACAGGGATTAAATCAGCCCCAGCATTTT
CASSLAGGQGLNQPQHF
>TRBD1|TRBJ1-1|few|TRBV7-2|13
TGTGCCAGCAGATCCGACAGGGGACTTGAAGCTTTCTTT
CASRSDRGLEAFF
>TRBD1|TRBJ2-2|-|TRBV19|16
TGTGCCAGGACAGACTGGACAGGGAAGGGTAACGGGGAGCTGTTTTTT
CARTDWTGKGNGELFF
>-|TRBJ1-1|-|TRBV10-3|16
TGTGCCATCAGTGAGCCCGAGTCTGGAGTGAACACTGAAGCTTTCTTT
CAISEPESGVNTEAFF
>-|TRBJ1-6|once|TRBV7-8|14
TGTGCCAGCAGCTTAGGGGTGGGGACCGCACCCCTCCACTTT
CASSLGVGTAPLHF
>TRBD2|TRBJ2-5|-|TRBV20-1|14
TGCAGTGCCTACAGACTAGCGGGTCTAGAGACCCAGTACTTC
CSAYRLAGLETQYF
>-|TRBJ1-5|few|TRBV7-4|17
TGTGCCAGCAGCCTAAAGACGGAGAGAGCTAGCAATCAGCCCCAGCATTTT
CASSLKTERASNQPQHF
>-|TRBJ1-3|-|TRBV14|12
TGTGCCAGCAGATCCTGGAAGAACACCATATATTTT
CASRSWKNTIYF
>-|TRBJ2-3|few|TRBV12-3/TRBV12-4|15
TGTGCCAGCAGTTTGACGTCCGTCGGCACAGATACGCAGTATTTT
CASSLTSVGTDTQYF
>TRBD2|TRBJ2-3|-|TRBV6-2/TRBV6-3|15
TGTGCCAGCAGTTATGAGGCTAGCGGGACAGATACGCAGTATTTT
CASSYEASGTDTQYF
>-|TRBJ2-3|-|TRBV7-9|14
TGTGCCAGCAGCTCGGCAGGGAGAGCAGATACGCAGTATTTT
CASSSAGRADTQYF
>TRBD2|TRBJ2-7|few|TRBV28|16
TGTGCCAGCAGTACCACGGGACTAGCGGGGGTCTACGAGCAGTACTTC
CASSTTGLAGVYEQYF
>-|TRBJ2-5|-|TRBV19|14
TGTGCCAGTAGCAAGCGAAACCACCAAGAGACCCAGTACTTC
CASSKRNHQETQYF
>-|TRBJ1-4|-|TRBV7-6|15
TGTGCCAGCAGCTTAGAGGGACGCCTTAATGAAAAACTGTTTTTT
CASSLEGRLNEKLFF
>-|TRBJ1-1|-|TRBV7-2|15
TGTGCCAGCAGCTTATCACGCAGGGGTGGCACTGAAGCTTTCTTT
CASSLSRRGGTEAFF
>-|TRBJ1-4|-|TRBV28|14
TGTGCCAGCAGTTTCGCAGCACTTAATGAAAAACTGTTTTTT
CASSFAALNEKLFF
>-|TRBJ2-3|-|TRBV27|11
TGTGCCAGCTGGGGGTCAGATACGCAGTATTTT
CASWGSDTQYF
>TRBD1|TRBJ1-2|once|TRBV11-2|16
TGTGCCAGCAGCCGCCAGGGCCGGGACAGGGGACTGGGATACACCTTC
CASSRQGRDRGLGYTF